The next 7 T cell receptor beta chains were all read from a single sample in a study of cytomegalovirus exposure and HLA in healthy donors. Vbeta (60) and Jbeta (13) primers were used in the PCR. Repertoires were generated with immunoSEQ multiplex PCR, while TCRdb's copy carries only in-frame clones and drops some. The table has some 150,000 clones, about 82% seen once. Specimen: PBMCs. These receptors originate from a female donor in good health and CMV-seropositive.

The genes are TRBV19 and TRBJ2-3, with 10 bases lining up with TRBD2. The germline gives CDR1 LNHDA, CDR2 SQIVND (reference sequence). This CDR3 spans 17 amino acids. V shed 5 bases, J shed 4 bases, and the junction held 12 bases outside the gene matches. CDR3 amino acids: CASSSTPLAGVPDTQYF. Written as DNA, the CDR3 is TGTGCCAGTAGTTCCACACCGCTAGCGGGGGTTCCAGATACGCAGTATTTT.

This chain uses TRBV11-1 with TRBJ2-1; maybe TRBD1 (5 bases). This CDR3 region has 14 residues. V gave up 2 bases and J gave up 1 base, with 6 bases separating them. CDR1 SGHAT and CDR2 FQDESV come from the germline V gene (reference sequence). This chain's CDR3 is CASSLQGSYNEQFF. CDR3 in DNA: TGTGCCAGCAGCTTACAGGGATCCTACAATGAGCAGTTCTTC.

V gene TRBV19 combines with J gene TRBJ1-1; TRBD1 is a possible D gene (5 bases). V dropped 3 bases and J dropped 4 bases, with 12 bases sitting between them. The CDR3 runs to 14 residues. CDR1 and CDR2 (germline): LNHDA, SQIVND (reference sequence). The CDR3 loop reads CASSMLQGATEAFF. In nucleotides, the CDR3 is TGTGCCAGTAGTATGCTACAAGGGGCCACTGAAGCTTTCTTT. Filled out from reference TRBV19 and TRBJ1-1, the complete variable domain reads DGGITQSPKYLFRKEGQNVTLSCEQNLNHDAMYWYRQDPGQGLRLIYYSQIVNDFQKGDIAEGYSVSREKKESFPLTVTSAQKNPTAFYLCASSMLQGATEAFFGQGTRLTVV.

This chain's CDR3 is CASSFGTGGYEQYF. The CDR3 DNA is TGCGCCAGCAGCTTCGGGACAGGGGGCTACGAGCAGTACTTC. The chain recombines TRBV5-1 with TRBJ2-5, with 11 bases aligning to TRBD1. The J call may not be correct, given that the DNA end is closer to TRBJ2-7. The length of the CDR3 is 14 residues. Looked up from germline, CDR1 is SGHRS and CDR2 is YFSETQ.

The DNA for the CDR3 is TGTGCCAGCCAGCGGGGGCCATTACACTACGAGCAGTACTTC. It encodes CASQRGPLHYEQYF. The chain couples TRBV6-5 to TRBJ2-5; 8 bases agree with TRBD2. The J call is in doubt because the DNA end fits TRBJ2-7 better. The germline V gene has CDR1 MNHEY and CDR2 SVGAGI. This CDR3 comprises 14 residues.

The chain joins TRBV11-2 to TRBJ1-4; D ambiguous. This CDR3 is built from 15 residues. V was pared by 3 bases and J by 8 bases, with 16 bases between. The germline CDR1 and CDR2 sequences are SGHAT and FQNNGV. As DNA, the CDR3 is TGTGCCAGCAGCTTTAGGACTACTGGATACGAAAAACTGTTTTTT. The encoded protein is CASSFRTTGYEKLFF.

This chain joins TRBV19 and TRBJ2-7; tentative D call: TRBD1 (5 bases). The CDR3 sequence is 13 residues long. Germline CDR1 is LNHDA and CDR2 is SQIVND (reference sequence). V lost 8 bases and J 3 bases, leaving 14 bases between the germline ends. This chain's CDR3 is CASGLAGNYEQYF. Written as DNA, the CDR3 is TGTGCCAGTGGTCTGGCAGGGAACTACGAGCAGTACTTC.